These 12 T cell receptor beta chains share one sample of origin, sequenced in a study of T cell responses to AZD1222 COVID-19 vaccine. Some clones are missing from TCRdb's copy, which holds only in-frame ones; the method was immunoSEQ multiplex PCR. The sample lists 150,000 or so clones, 90% to 95% occurring once. Sequenced here: peripheral blood, sampled on day 0 of AZD1222 vaccination. Receptors originate from an adult in good health.

The chain recombines TRBV7-2 with TRBJ2-5, with 8 bases that match TRBD1. The length of the CDR3 is 14 residues. V shed 5 bases and J 5 bases; nucleotides not matched to a gene: 7. Germline assignment: CDR1 SGHTA and CDR2 FQGNSA. Written as DNA, the CDR3 is TGTGCCAGCAGCCCGCAGACAGGGGCGGAGACCCAGTACTTC. Encoded protein: CASSPQTGAETQYF.

The J gene is TRBJ2-2, the V gene TRBV7-9; D is unclear. Trimming shortened V by 4 bases and J by 3 bases, and 6 bases separated the two germline ends. The CDR3 runs 13 residues. Germline values: CDR1 SEHNR, CDR2 FQNEAQ (reference sequence). DNA of the CDR3: TGTGCCAGCAGCTCATTATACACCGGGGAGCTGTTTTTT. Amino acid sequence: CASSSLYTGELFF.

The rearrangement links TRBV6-5 to TRBJ2-1; weak D call: TRBD1 (6 bases). Trimming pared 3 bases from V and 9 bases from J, leaving 15 bases between. The germline V gene has CDR1 MNHEY and CDR2 SVGAGI. CDR3 length: 14 residues. The CDR3 loop is CASSYWGQPSEQFF. In DNA form, the CDR3 reads TGTGCCAGCAGTTATTGGGGACAACCGAGTGAGCAGTTCTTC.

This chain links TRBV18 with TRBJ2-7, with D unresolved. Per germline, CDR1 KGHSH and CDR2 LQKENI. CDR3 length equals 14 residues. Trimming pared 0 bases from V and 0 bases from J, leaving 6 bases between. The CDR3 protein is CASSPPVSSYEQYF. The CDR3 DNA follows: TGTGCCAGCTCACCACCGGTGAGCTCCTACGAGCAGTACTTC.

This chain joins TRBV7-2 and TRBJ2-7; 7 bases map to TRBD1. Losses at the gene ends were 1 base for V and 1 base for J; bases not matched to a gene: 7. Per germline, CDR1 SGHTA and CDR2 FQGNSA. The CDR3 runs to 16 residues. The CDR3 here is CASSLVSRGSSYEQYF. Written as DNA, the CDR3 is TGTGCCAGCAGCTTAGTTAGCAGGGGGTCTTCCTACGAGCAGTACTTC.

This clone was counted once. The V call is TRBV6-5, the J call TRBJ1-1, with 7 positions matching TRBD1. Germline-derived CDR1 and CDR2 are MNHEY and SVGAGI. The CDR3 spans 15 residues. The ends lost 5 bases at V and 0 bases at J; junction bases unmatched: 6. The chain's CDR3 is CASSRDSALNTEAFF. Written as DNA, the CDR3 is TGTGCCAGCAGTCGGGACAGCGCTTTGAACACTGAAGCTTTCTTT.

The chain couples TRBV2 to TRBJ1-4; no firm D call. Deletions cut 5 bases from V and 0 bases from J, with 7 bases between. The length of the CDR3 is 14 residues. Germline V lookup: CDR1 SNHLY, CDR2 FYNNEI. DNA of the CDR3: TGTGCCAGCAGTAAGGTGGCAACTAATGAAAAACTGTTTTTT. Residues: CASSKVATNEKLFF.

The V call is TRBV6-5, the J call TRBJ1-2; D is ambiguous. CDR3 length: 14 residues. CDR1 and CDR2 (germline): MNHEY, SVGAGI. The germline V and J ends were trimmed by 6 bases and 4 bases, with 15 bases remaining between them. CDR3 DNA: TGTGCCAGCAGGACGACTGGCAGCAGCTATGGCTACACCTTC. This encodes CASRTTGSSYGYTF.

The chain is built from TRBV9 and TRBJ1-2; possibly TRBD1 for D (5 bases). V lost 2 bases and J lost 4, with 6 bases in between. The CDR3 is 12 residues long. Germline-derived CDR1 and CDR2 are SGDLS and YYNGEE. As DNA, the CDR3 is TGTGCCAGCAGCGTGGGGACCTATGGCTACACCTTC. Residues: CASSVGTYGYTF.

The rearrangement links TRBV3-1 (or the pseudogene TRBV3-2) to TRBJ1-2; D may be TRBD1 (5 bases). The V gene lost 3 bases and the J gene lost 8 bases, with 19 bases spanning the gap. The CDR3 spans 15 residues. CDR1 and CDR2 (germline): LGHDT, YNNKEL (reference sequence). DNA for the CDR3: TGTGCCAGCAGCCAGAAGAGAGGAGGGGACGGCGGCTACACCTTC. Its translation is CASSQKRGGDGGYTF.

V gene TRBV10-3 combines with J gene TRBJ2-7, with a tentative D call TRBD1 (5 bases). Trimming removed 11 bases at V and 7 bases at J, with 21 bases between. Germline values: CDR1 ENHRY, CDR2 SYGVKD. The CDR3 runs 13 residues. CDR3 in DNA: TGTGCCTCAAATCCCTCGGATGGGGCAGAGCAGTACTTC. Translated, it gives CASNPSDGAEQYF.

The J gene is TRBJ1-5, the V gene TRBV28; D is perhaps TRBD1 (5 bases). In germline, CDR1 is MDHEN, CDR2 SYDVKM. V dropped 2 bases and J dropped 9 bases, with 20 bases sitting between them. The CDR3 covers 16 residues. CDR3: CASSLPGTNTFRPQHF. CDR3 DNA: TGTGCCAGCAGTTTACCTGGGACTAACACATTTCGGCCCCAGCATTTT.